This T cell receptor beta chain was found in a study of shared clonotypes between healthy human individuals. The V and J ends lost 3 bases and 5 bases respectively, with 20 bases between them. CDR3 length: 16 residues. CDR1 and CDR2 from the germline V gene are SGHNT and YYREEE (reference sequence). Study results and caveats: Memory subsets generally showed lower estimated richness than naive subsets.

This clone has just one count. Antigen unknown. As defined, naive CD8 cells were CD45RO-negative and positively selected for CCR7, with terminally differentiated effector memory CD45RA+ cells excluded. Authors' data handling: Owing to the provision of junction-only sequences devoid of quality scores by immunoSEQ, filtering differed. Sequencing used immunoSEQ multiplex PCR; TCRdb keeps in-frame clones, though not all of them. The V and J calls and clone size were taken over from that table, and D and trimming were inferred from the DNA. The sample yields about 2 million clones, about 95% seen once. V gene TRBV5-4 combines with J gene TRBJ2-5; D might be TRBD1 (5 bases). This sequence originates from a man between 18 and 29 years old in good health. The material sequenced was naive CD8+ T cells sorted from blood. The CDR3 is CASSSVETGLRETQYF. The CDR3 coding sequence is TGTGCCAGCAGCTCCGTAGAAACAGGTTTACGGGAGACCCAGTACTTC.